Listed below are T cell receptor beta chains from one sample, sequenced in a study of graft-versus-host responses after intestinal transplantation. For these receptors, no antigen is known. Clones were sequenced by immunoSEQ multiplex PCR, and TCRdb holds only the in-frame ones, with some missing. The sample shows 95,000 to 110,000 clones, about 90% of them seen only once. This specimen was unstimulated CD4+ T cells sorted from spleen or lymph node cells, taken before intestinal transplant. These receptors came from a human donor who received an intestinal transplant. CDR3s include the opening cysteine and the closing phenylalanine or tryptophan. The order of the fields is CDR3 DNA, CDR3 protein, clone size, D gene, V gene, J gene. D genes are given only for firm matches. A row's size may be missing; if present it is once, few, many or a size class.

TGCAGCGTTGGCCGAGGGTCTTACGAGCAGTACTTC	CSVGRGSYEQYF	-	-	TRBV29-1	TRBJ2-7
TGCAGTGCTCCACAGAACACTGAAGCTTTCTTT	CSAPQNTEAFF	-	-	TRBV20-1	TRBJ1-1
TGTGCCAGTACTCCGGGACTCATCAACTCTGGAAACACCATATATTTT	CASTPGLINSGNTIYF	-	-	TRBV19	TRBJ1-3
TGTGCCAGCGGGTGGGCAGATACGCAGTATTTT	CASGWADTQYF	-	-	TRBV2	TRBJ2-3
TGTGCCATCAGTGAGGGACAGGGGGGAGAAAAACTGTTTTTT	CAISEGQGGEKLFF	-	TRBD1	TRBV10-3	TRBJ1-4
TGTGCCAGCTCACCACGCAAGGGACAGCAAACTTACAATGAGCAGTTCTTC	CASSPRKGQQTYNEQFF	-	TRBD1	TRBV18	TRBJ2-1
TGTGCCAGCAGTTTAAGGGGTTACGAGCAGTACTTC	CASSLRGYEQYF	-	-	TRBV27	TRBJ2-7
TGTGCCAGCAGCTTGGGACAGTTTAATTCACCCCTCCACTTT	CASSLGQFNSPLHF	-	TRBD1	TRBV7-3	TRBJ1-6
TGTGCCAGCAGCCGTTCCGTTGGGACAGTATTCATCGATCAGCCCCAGCATTTT	CASSRSVGTVFIDQPQHF	-	TRBD1	TRBV5-6	TRBJ1-5
TGTGCCAGCAGTGTATTGGGGTACGATCAGCCCCAGCATTTT	CASSVLGYDQPQHF	-	-	TRBV6-5	TRBJ1-5
TGTGCCAGCAGTAAACGGGGGCCTAGCACAGATACGCAGTATTTT	CASSKRGPSTDTQYF	-	-	TRBV2	TRBJ2-3
TGCGCCAGCAGCTTGGTGGTAGGGGTAGCGGAGACCCAGTACTTC	CASSLVVGVAETQYF	-	-	TRBV5-1	TRBJ2-5
TGTGCCAGCGGCTTAGGTTGGGGGCGAAGCTCCTACAATGAGCAGTTCTTC	CASGLGWGRSSYNEQFF	-	-	TRBV7-3	TRBJ2-1
TGTGCCAGCAGCTTGGGGGGGTTTTGGAACACCGGGGAGCTGTTTTTT	CASSLGGFWNTGELFF	-	-	TRBV5-6	TRBJ2-2
TGTGCCAGCAGCCCCAGGACACCCGCGAACACCGGGGAGCTGTTTTTT	CASSPRTPANTGELFF	few	-	TRBV7-9	TRBJ2-2
TGTGCCAGCAGCTCGGACACGGGGTCCCCCCTCCACTTT	CASSSDTGSPLHF	-	-	TRBV7-6	TRBJ1-6
TGTGCCAGCAGCCCCGGACTAGCGGTGAACACCGGGGAGCTGTTTTTT	CASSPGLAVNTGELFF	-	TRBD2	TRBV7-9	TRBJ2-2
TGTGCCAGCCGCGGCGGTTCGGCCCCCAATGAGCAGTTCTTC	CASRGGSAPNEQFF	-	-	TRBV5-4	TRBJ2-1
TGTGCCAGCAGTGGTGGGACAGGGGGTAGGGAGCAGTTCTTC	CASSGGTGGREQFF	-	TRBD1	TRBV6-1	TRBJ2-1
TGCGCCAGCAGTGAGTTGACAGGGGTGAACACTGAAGCTTTCTTT	CASSELTGVNTEAFF	-	TRBD1	TRBV10-2	TRBJ1-1
TGTGCCAGCAGTGAAGCCGGAGGGAACACTGAAGCTTTCTTT	CASSEAGGNTEAFF	once	-	TRBV6-1	TRBJ1-1
TGTGCCAGCAGTTACTCGGGACAGGCGGACACTGAAGCTTTCTTT	CASSYSGQADTEAFF	few	TRBD1	TRBV6-5	TRBJ1-1
TGTGCCAGCAGTGAAGCGGTGACCAACACTGAAGCTTTCTTT	CASSEAVTNTEAFF	-	-	TRBV6-1	TRBJ1-1
TGTGCCAGCAGCTTAGATCGACAGTTCGCCTACGAGCAGTACTTC	CASSLDRQFAYEQYF	-	-	TRBV7-7	TRBJ2-7
TGCAGCGTTGATCCCTACGGGACTGAAGCTTTCTTT	CSVDPYGTEAFF	-	-	TRBV29-1	TRBJ1-1
TGTGCCAGCTCACCAAAGGACAGTTCCTACGAGCAGTACTTC	CASSPKDSSYEQYF	once	-	TRBV18	TRBJ2-7
TGTGCCAGCAGCCAAGTACAGACAATGAACACTGAAGCTTTCTTT	CASSQVQTMNTEAFF	-	-	TRBV4-2	TRBJ1-1
TGTGCCAGCTCACTGGGACGGTTCCAAGAGACCCAGTACTTC	CASSLGRFQETQYF	-	-	TRBV18	TRBJ2-5
TGTGCCATCAGTGAGGGACTCCAGAATCAGCCCCAGCATTTT	CAISEGLQNQPQHF	-	-	TRBV10-3	TRBJ1-5
TGCAGTGCTACAGGGGACACTGAAGCTTTCTTT	CSATGDTEAFF	-	-	TRBV20-1	TRBJ1-1
TGCGCCAGCTCCAATAGCGGGGGCTCCCAGGGGGAGCAGTACTTC	CASSNSGGSQGEQYF	-	TRBD2	TRBV5-1	TRBJ2-7
TGTGCCAGCAGCCCGGGACTAGCGGGTTCCACAGATACGCAGTATTTT	CASSPGLAGSTDTQYF	-	TRBD2	TRBV5-4	TRBJ2-3
TGTGCCAGTAGCCCCCCGGGTGAGACCCAGTACTTC	CASSPPGETQYF	-	-	TRBV19	TRBJ2-5
TGTGCCAGCAGCTTGGATCCCGGGGGGGAGCAGTACTTC	CASSLDPGGEQYF	-	TRBD2	TRBV7-9	TRBJ2-7
TGCAGCGTTCACCCGGGACCCATTCCAGATACGCAGTATTTT	CSVHPGPIPDTQYF	-	-	TRBV29-1	TRBJ2-3
TGTGCCAGCAGCTTCTTCGGCACAGATACGCAGTATTTT	CASSFFGTDTQYF	-	-	TRBV7-2	TRBJ2-3
TGCGCCAGCAGCTGGAGGTCACTAGCGGGGGTCTACAATGAGCAGTTCTTC	CASSWRSLAGVYNEQFF	-	TRBD2	TRBV5-1	TRBJ2-1
TGTGCCAGCAGCCCTCAAGCCTCCGCCGAGTGGAATACGCAGTATTTT	CASSPQASAEWNTQYF	-	-	TRBV7-3	TRBJ2-3
TGTGCCAGCAGTCGTCAGTGGGCCGCTGAAGCTTTCTTT	CASSRQWAAEAFF	once	-	TRBV6-5	TRBJ1-1
TGCGCCAGCAGCCAAGCCACTAGCAGAGACTACGAGCAGTACTTC	CASSQATSRDYEQYF	once	-	TRBV4-1	TRBJ2-7